This T cell receptor beta chain was found in a study of T cells in Graves' hyperthyroidism and ophthalmopathy. The overall study: Once the initial diagnosis was made, peripheral blood was obtained before any treatment. General study findings and limits: In the blood, most expanded thyroid clonotypes above 0.001 appeared as well. A model built on 13 V-J features separated ophthalmopathy from stable hyperthyroidism.

This clonotype was counted at least ten times. The antigen is unknown. TCR beta CDR3 sequences were amplified from RNA transcripts. With the HTBI primer set, the TCR CDR3 went through a first round of RT-PCR. A single record per CDR3 protein comes from TCRdb applying MiXCR to the multiplex PCR reads. This table has around 530,000 distinct CDR3 sequences, 17% appearing once. Fresh peripheral blood, more than 9 ml, yielded the PBMCs. J was trimmed by 3 bases and V by 0 bases; bases with no gene match: 2. The germline CDR1 and CDR2 sequences are GTSNPN and SVGIG (reference sequence). CDR3 length equals 14 residues.

V gene TRBV30 combines with J gene TRBJ2-3; 8 bases are a match to TRBD2. Material: blood. This receptor was identified in a woman aged 18-30 years with Graves' ophthalmopathy. CDR3 sequence reads: CAWSVAGVTDTQYF. The CDR3 region has the DNA TGTGCCTGGAGTGTAGCGGGAGTTACAGATACGCAGTATTTT.